This TCR beta chain derives from a study of T cell changes during pregnancy in multiple sclerosis. This CDR3 has 15 amino acids. Germline V gene lookup returns CDR1 LGHNA and CDR2 YSLEER. V shed 1 base and J shed 2 bases, with 10 bases lying between them. Profiled with immunoSEQ multiplex PCR; TCRdb holds only in-frame clones, not every one. The sample carries tens of thousands of clones, 70% to 90% recorded once. The specimen comprised CD8+ T cells from peripheral blood mononuclear cells, sampled after pregnancy. The receptor comes from a female donor with multiple sclerosis, enrolled in a pregnancy study. The chain uses TRBV4-3 and TRBJ2-3, with D unclear. CDR3 nucleotide sequence: TGCGCCAGCAGCCAAGGCCTATTAAACACAGATACGCAGTATTTT. Its protein product is CASSQGLLNTDTQYF.